This T cell receptor beta chain was sequenced in a study of PD-1 blockade in classical Hodgkin lymphoma. General study results and limits: Patients who responded completely had about the same baseline diversity as newly diagnosed patients. Researchers reported that CD4+ TCR diversity, though not CD8+, rose significantly by C4D1.

The table came from immunoSEQ multiplex PCR; TCRdb's copy has only in-frame clones and leaves some out. The top ten clones hold less than 2% of a sample with some 96,000 clones, approximately 94% of them seen once. Worth noting for this clone: The antigen is undetermined.

As to time point: cycle 4 day 1 (C4D1), after more than 5 weeks of nivolumab. All patients experienced relapse after autologous stem cell transplantation, and brentuximab vedotin exposure was variable. From germline, CDR1 is MDHEN and CDR2 SYDVKM. V was clipped by 5 bases and J by 0 bases, with 11 bases between them. The CDR3 spans 15 residues. The sequencing here drew on peripheral blood mononuclear cells (PBMCs), taken before the fourth cycle of nivolumab. The chain carries TRBV28 and TRBJ1-3; TRBD1 might be the D (5 bases). The TCR originated in a human donor with classical Hodgkin lymphoma. In DNA form, the CDR3 reads TGTGCCAGCAGTATAGGGGCCCTCTCTGGAAACACCATATATTTT. It specifies CASSIGALSGNTIYF.